This TCR beta chain was profiled in a study of blood T cell repertoires in COVID-19. The method was immunoSEQ multiplex PCR; TCRdb's version includes in-frame clones alone and lacks a portion of them. The sample contains 75,000 to 100,000 clones, 70% to 90% of which appear only once. The CDR3 has 17 residues. CDR1 is SGHTA, CDR2 FQGNSA, per germline. After removal of 5 bases from V and 6 bases from J, the junction contained 19 bases not matched to a gene. The source material was peripheral blood. The clonotype was recovered from a human donor in a cohort sampled during active COVID-19. The J gene is TRBJ2-7, the V gene TRBV7-2, with 7 bases that match TRBD1. CDR3 coding DNA: TGTGCCAGCAGCCCTTTCGTCACCAGGGGGATGCTGCTCGAGCAGTACTTC. It encodes CASSPFVTRGMLLEQYF.